This T cell receptor (beta chain) was recovered during a study of blood T cell repertoires in COVID-19. The overall study: The United States, Italy and Spain were the sources of the acute and convalescent COVID-19 samples. T cells, B-cell-depleted T cells, or PBMCs provided the cDNA or gDNA that served as material.

In the original workflow: It was from reference gene primer amplification that nucleated cell counts were estimated. Produced via immunoSEQ multiplex PCR; TCRdb's table is partial and in-frame only. V, J and clone size reflect that table, while D and trimming were determined from the DNA. The data hold just over 90,000 clones, with 80% to 90% observed a single time. This CDR3 is 13 amino acids long. V shed 2 bases and J 8 bases; nucleotides not matched to a gene: 3. Looked up from germline, CDR1 is MNHEY and CDR2 is SVGAGI. The V and J genes are TRBV6-5 and TRBJ1-2, with TRBD1 identical over 9 bases. The clonotype comes from a woman at least 80 years old with acute or convalescent COVID-19. Sequenced sample: peripheral blood. This CDR3 reads CASSYATGGGYTF. The CDR3 bases are TGTGCCAGCAGTTACGCAACAGGGGGCGGCTACACCTTC.